This TCR beta chain was sequenced for a study of Ad26.COV2.S vaccination and SARS-CoV-2 variants. Trimming took 5 bases from V and 5 from J, leaving 12 bases between them. Germline V gives CDR1 MNHEY, CDR2 SMNVEV (reference sequence). CDR3 length equals 13 residues. Clones were sequenced by immunoSEQ multiplex PCR, and TCRdb holds only the in-frame ones, with some missing. The sample holds hundreds of thousands of clones, 89% seen once. Treatment in this sample: 19 received Ad26.COV2.S at low or high dose, single or two shots; about 5 received placebo; per-sample allocation not given. Material that was analyzed had been drawn on day 63 after the first vaccine or placebo injection. An adult aged 18-55 years in Boston served as the donor.

This sequence was found in a person aged 18-60 years who received the Ad26.COV2.S COVID-19 vaccine or a placebo. This sequence joins TRBV27 and TRBJ1-1, with D tentatively TRBD1 (5 bases). Source: peripheral blood, taken in a trial of Ad26.COV2.S vaccine versus placebo. CDR3 bases: TGTGCCAGCAGTCTGCGCCGGGGGACTGAAGCTTTCTTT. It yields the protein CASSLRRGTEAFF.